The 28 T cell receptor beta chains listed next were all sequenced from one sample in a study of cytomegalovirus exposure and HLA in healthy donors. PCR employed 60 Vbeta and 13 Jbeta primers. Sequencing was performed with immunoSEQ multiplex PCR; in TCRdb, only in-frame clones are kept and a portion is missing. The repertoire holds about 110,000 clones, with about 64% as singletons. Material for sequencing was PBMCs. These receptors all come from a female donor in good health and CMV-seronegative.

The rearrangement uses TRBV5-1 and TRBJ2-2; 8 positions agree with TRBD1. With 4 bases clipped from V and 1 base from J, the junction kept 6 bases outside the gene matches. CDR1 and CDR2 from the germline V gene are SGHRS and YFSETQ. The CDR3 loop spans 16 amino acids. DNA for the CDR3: TGCGCCAGCAGCCCATCAGGGGGCCAGAACACCGGGGAGCTGTTTTTT. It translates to CASSPSGGQNTGELFF.

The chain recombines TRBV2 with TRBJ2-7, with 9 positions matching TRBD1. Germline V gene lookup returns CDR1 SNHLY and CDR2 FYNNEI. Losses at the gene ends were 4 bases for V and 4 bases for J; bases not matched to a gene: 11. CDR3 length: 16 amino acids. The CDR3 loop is CASSGPPGQGVYEQYF. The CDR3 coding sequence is TGTGCCAGCAGTGGCCCTCCGGGACAGGGTGTTTACGAGCAGTACTTC. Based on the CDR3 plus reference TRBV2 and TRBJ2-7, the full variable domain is EPEVTQTPSHQVTQMGQEVILRCVPISNHLYFYWYRQILGQKVEFLVSFYNNEISEKSEIFDDQFSVERPDGSNFTLKIRSTKLEDSAMYFCASSGPPGQGVYEQYFGPGTRLTVT.

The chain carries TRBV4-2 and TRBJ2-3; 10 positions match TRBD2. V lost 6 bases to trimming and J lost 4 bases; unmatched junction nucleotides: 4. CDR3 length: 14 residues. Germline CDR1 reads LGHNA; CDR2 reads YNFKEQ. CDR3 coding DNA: TGTGCCAGCAGGTCTAGCGGGAGTTCAGATACGCAGTATTTT. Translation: CASRSSGSSDTQYF.

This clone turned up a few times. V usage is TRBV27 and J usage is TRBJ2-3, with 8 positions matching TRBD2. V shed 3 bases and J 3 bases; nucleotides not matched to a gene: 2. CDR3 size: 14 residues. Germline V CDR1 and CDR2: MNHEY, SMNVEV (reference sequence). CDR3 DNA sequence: TGTGCCAGCAGTTTCGGGAGGGGGACAGATACGCAGTATTTT. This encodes CASSFGRGTDTQYF.

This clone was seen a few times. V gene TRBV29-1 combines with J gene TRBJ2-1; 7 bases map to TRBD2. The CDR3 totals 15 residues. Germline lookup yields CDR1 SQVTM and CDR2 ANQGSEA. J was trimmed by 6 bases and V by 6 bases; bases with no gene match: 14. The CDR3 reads CSVGLSDKRGNEQFF. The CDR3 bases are TGCAGCGTGGGACTATCGGACAAGAGGGGCAATGAGCAGTTCTTC.

CDR3 DNA: TGTGCCAGCAGGTCAGGAGGTTACGGGCAGTTCTTC. Protein sequence: CASRSGGYGQFF. The chain recombines TRBV28 with TRBJ2-1; D might be TRBD2 (5 bases). V lost 6 bases and J 12 bases, leaving 15 bases between the germline ends. This CDR3 has 12 amino acids. CDR1 MDHEN and CDR2 SYDVKM come from the germline V gene.

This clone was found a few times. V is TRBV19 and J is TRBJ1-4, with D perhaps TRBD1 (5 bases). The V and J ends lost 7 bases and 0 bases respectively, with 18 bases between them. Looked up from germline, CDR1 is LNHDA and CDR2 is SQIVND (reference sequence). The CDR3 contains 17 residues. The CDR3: CASNSHGGRSTNEKLFF. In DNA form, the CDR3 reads TGTGCCAGTAACTCTCACGGGGGAAGGTCAACTAATGAAAAACTGTTTTTT.

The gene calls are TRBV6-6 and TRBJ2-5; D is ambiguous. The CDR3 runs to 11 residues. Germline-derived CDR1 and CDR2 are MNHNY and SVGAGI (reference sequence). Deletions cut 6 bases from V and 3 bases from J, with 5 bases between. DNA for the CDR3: TGTGCCAGCAGCGCAGAAGAGACCCAGTACTTC. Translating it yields CASSAEETQYF.

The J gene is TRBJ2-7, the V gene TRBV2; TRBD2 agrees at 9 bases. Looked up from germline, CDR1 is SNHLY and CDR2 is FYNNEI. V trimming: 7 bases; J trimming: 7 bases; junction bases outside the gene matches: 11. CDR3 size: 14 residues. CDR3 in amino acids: CASNPGLAPREQYF. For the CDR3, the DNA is TGTGCCAGCAACCCGGGACTAGCTCCCAGGGAGCAGTACTTC.

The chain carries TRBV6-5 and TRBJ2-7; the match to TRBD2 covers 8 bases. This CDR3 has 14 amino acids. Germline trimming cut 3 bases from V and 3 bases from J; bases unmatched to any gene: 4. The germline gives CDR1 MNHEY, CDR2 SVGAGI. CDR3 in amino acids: CASSYSGRGYEQYF. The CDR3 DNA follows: TGTGCCAGCAGTTATTCCGGGAGGGGCTACGAGCAGTACTTC.

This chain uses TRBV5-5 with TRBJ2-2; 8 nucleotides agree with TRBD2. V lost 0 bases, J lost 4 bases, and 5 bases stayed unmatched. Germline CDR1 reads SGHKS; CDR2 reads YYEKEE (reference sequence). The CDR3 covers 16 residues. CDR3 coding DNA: TGTGCCAGCAGCTTGGAGCTAGCGGGCCCCACCGGGGAGCTGTTTTTT. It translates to CASSLELAGPTGELFF.

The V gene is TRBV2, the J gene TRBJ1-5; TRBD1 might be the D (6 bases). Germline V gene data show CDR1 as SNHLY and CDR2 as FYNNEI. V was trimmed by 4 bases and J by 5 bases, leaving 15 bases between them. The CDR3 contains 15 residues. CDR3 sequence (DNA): TGTGCCAGCAGTGTAAATCGGGGGGGGCATCAGCCCCAGCATTTT. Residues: CASSVNRGGHQPQHF.

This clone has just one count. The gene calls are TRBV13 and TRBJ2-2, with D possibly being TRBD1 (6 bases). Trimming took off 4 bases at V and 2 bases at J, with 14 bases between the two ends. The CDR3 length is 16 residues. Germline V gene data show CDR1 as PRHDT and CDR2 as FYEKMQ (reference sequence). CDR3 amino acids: CASSSTYRVNTGELFF. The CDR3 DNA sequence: TGTGCCAGCAGCTCGACGTACAGGGTTAACACCGGGGAGCTGTTTTTT.

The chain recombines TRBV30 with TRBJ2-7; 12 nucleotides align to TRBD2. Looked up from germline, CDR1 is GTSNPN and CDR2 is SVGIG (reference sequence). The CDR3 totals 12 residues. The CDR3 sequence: CVVTSGSYEQYF. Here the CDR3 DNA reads TGTGTCGTGACTAGCGGGAGCTACGAGCAGTACTTC.

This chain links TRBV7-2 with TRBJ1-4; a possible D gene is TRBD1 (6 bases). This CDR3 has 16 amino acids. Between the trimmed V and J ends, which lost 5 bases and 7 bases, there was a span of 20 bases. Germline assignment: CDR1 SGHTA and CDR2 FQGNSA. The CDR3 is CASSEPLGGAGEKLFF. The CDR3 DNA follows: TGTGCCAGCAGCGAACCTCTGGGGGGGGCAGGTGAAAAACTGTTTTTT.

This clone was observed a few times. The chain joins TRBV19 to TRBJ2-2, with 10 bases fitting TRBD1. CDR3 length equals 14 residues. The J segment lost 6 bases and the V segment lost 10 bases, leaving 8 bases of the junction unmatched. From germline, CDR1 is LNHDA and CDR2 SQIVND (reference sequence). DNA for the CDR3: TGTGCCACTGACAGGGGGCGCTTCCCCGGGGAGCTGTTTTTT. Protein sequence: CATDRGRFPGELFF.

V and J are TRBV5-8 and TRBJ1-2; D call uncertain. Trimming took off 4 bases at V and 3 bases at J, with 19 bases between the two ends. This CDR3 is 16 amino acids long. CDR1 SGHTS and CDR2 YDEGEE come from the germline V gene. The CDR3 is CASSLRARGRHYGYTF. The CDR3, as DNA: TGTGCCAGCAGCCTGCGGGCCCGAGGGAGACACTATGGCTACACCTTC.

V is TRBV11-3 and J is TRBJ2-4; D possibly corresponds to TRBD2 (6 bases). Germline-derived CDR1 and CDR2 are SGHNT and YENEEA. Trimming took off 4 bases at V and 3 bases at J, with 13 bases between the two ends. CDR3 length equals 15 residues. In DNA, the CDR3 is TGTGCCAGCAGCTCCTCGGGACTTGGCAAAAACATTCAGTACTTC. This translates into CASSSSGLGKNIQYF.

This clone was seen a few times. CDR3 sequence: CASRGQGRALGEKLFF. The CDR3 DNA is TGTGCCAGCAGGGGACAGGGAAGGGCTTTGGGAGAAAAACTGTTTTTT. This chain connects TRBV27 to TRBJ1-4; 9 bases align to TRBD1. The CDR3 has 16 amino acids. CDR1 MNHEY and CDR2 SMNVEV come from the germline V gene (reference sequence). The V segment lost 6 bases and the J segment 8 bases; nucleotides outside the gene matches: 13.

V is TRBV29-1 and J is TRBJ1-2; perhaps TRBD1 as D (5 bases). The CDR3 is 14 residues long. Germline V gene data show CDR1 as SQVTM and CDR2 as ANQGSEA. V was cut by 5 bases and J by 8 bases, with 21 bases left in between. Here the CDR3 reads CSVSGHSPMGGYTF. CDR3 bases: TGCAGCGTTTCCGGACATTCCCCCATGGGCGGCTACACCTTC.

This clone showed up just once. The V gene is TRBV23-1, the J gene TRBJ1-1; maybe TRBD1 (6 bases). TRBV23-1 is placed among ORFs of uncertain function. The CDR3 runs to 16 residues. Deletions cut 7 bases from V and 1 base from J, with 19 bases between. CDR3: CASTQGGGRANTEAFF. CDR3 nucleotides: TGCGCCAGCACCCAAGGGGGGGGTCGCGCGAACACTGAAGCTTTCTTT.

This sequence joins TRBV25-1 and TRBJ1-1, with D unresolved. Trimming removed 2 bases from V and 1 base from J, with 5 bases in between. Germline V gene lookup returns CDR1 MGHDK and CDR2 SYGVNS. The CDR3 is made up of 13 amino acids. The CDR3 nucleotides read TGTGCCAGCAGTGAACACAGGAACACTGAAGCTTTCTTT. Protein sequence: CASSEHRNTEAFF.

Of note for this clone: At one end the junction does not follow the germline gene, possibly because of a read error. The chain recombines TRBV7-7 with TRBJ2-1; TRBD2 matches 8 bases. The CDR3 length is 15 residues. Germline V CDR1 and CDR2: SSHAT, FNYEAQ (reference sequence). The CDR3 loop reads CASSVRAGGDGEQFF. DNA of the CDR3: TGTGCTAGCAGCGTTAGGGCCGGGGGGGACGGTGAGCAGTTCTTC. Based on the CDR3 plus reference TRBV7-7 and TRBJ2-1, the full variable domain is GAGVSQSPRYKVTKRGQDVTLRCDPISSHATLYWYQQALGQGPEFLTYFNYEAQPDKSGLPSDRFSAERPEGSISTLTIQRTEQRDSAMYRCASSVRAGGDGEQFFGPGTRLTVL.

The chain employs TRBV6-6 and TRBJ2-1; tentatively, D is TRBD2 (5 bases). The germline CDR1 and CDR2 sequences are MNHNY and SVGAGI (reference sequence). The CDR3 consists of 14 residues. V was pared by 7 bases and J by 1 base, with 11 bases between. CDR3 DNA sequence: TGTGCCAGCACCCGGGAAGGGTCCTACAATGAGCAGTTCTTC. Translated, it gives CASTREGSYNEQFF.

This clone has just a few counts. DNA for the CDR3: TGTGCCAGCAGCCGAGGGGGGGAAGGAGGTTCACCCCTCCACTTT. It yields the protein CASSRGGEGGSPLHF. The chain is built from TRBV6-5 and TRBJ1-6; maybe TRBD1 (6 bases). Trimming stripped 6 bases from V and 9 bases from J, with 18 bases between. This CDR3 comprises 15 residues. CDR1 is MNHEY, CDR2 SVGAGI, per germline.

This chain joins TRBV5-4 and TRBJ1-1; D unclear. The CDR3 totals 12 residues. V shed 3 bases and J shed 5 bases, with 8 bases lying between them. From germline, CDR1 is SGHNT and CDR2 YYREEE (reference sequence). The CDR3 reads CASSSPGTEAFF. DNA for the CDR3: TGTGCCAGCAGCTCCCCGGGTACTGAAGCTTTCTTT.

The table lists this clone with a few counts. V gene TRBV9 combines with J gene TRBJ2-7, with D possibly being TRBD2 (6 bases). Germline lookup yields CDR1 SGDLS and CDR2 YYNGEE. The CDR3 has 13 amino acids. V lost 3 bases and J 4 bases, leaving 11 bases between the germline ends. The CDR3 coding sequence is TGTGCCAGCAGCGCGGGAGTCTTATACGAGCAGTACTTC. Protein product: CASSAGVLYEQYF.

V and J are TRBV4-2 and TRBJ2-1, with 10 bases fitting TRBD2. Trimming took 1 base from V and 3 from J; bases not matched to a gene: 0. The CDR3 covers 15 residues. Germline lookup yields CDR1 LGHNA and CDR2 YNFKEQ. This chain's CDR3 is CASSQASGGYNEQFF. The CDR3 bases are TGTGCCAGCAGCCAAGCTAGCGGGGGCTACAATGAGCAGTTCTTC.